Shown below are 5 T cell receptor beta chains from a single sample sequenced in a study of identical twins. One entry per CDR3 protein, called by TCRdb with MiXCR from the 5' RACE reads. The data hold fewer than 900,000 distinct CDR3 sequences, with roughly 18% observed a single time. This sample also appeared in a second study, on T cells expressing NK-cell markers.

The specimen was PBMCs. All receptors derive from a woman between 18 and 30 years old in good health.

The chain joins TRBV5-1 to TRBJ2-1; D is ambiguous. The CDR3 sequence is 13 residues long. The V gene's germline CDR1 is SGHRS and CDR2 YFSETQ. Trimming removed 4 bases from V and 5 bases from J, with 10 bases in between. The CDR3, as DNA: TGCGCCAGCAGCCCAGTCAGGAACAATGAGCAGTTCTTC. Encoded protein: CASSPVRNNEQFF.

This clonotype appeared a few times. This chain uses TRBV12-3 or TRBV12-4 with TRBJ1-2; TRBD1 is a possible D gene (6 bases). There are 11 residues in the CDR3. The V end was cut by 11 bases, the J end by 9 bases, with 16 bases between. The CDR3 is CAALGGGRYTF. In nucleotides, the CDR3 is TGTGCCGCCCTAGGAGGGGGTCGCTACACCTTC.

This clonotype showed up just a few times. This chain connects TRBV5-1 to TRBJ2-7, with D hard to call. Trimming removed 4 bases at V and 2 bases at J, with 13 bases between. Germline CDR1 SGHRS, CDR2 YFSETQ. This CDR3 region has 14 residues. Here the CDR3 DNA reads TGCGCCAGCAGCGAGGTTCCAGGCCCCTACGAGCAGTACTTC. Protein: CASSEVPGPYEQYF.

This rearrangement joins TRBV25-1 to TRBJ2-6; D not certain. Trimming stripped 7 bases from V and 4 bases from J, with 2 bases between. This CDR3 spans 11 amino acids. Germline values: CDR1 MGHDK, CDR2 SYGVNS. The CDR3 DNA reads TGTGCCAGCATGGGGGCCAACGTCCTGACTTTC. It codes for CASMGANVLTF. Supplemented by reference TRBV25-1 and TRBJ2-6, the full variable domain reads EADIYQTPRYLVIGTGKKITLECSQTMGHDKMYWYQQDPGMELHLIHYSYGVNSTEKGDLSSESTVSRIRTEHFPLTLESARPSHTSQYLCASMGANVLTFGAGSRLTVL.

This clonotype was observed a few times. V is TRBV10-3 and J is TRBJ2-2; 16 bases are a match to TRBD2. The CDR3 has 16 residues. The ends lost 10 bases at V and 6 bases at J; junction bases unmatched: 8. The germline V gene has CDR1 ENHRY and CDR2 SYGVKD. CDR3 region: CATAGTSGGASGELFF. The CDR3 DNA is TGTGCCACCGCCGGGACTAGCGGGGGGGCATCCGGGGAGCTGTTTTTT.